A single sample is the source of the 13 T cell receptor beta chains below, sequenced in a study of T cell responses to AZD1222 COVID-19 vaccine. Clones were read by immunoSEQ multiplex PCR, and TCRdb kept only the in-frame ones, dropping some. The sample holds approximately 97,000 clones, about 85% seen once. The sequencing used peripheral blood, collected on day 0 of AZD1222 vaccination. The receptors here all came from an adult in good health.

CDR3 nucleotide sequence: TGTGCCAGCCTCGGGGGTGGATTGCATTTT. This translates into CASLGGGLHF. This chain joins TRBV6-5 and TRBJ1-5; possibly TRBD1 for D (5 bases). Trimming stripped 8 bases from V and 15 bases from J, with 14 bases between. There are 10 residues in the CDR3. Per the germline V gene, CDR1 is MNHEY and CDR2 is SVGAGI.

This rearrangement joins TRBV12-3 or TRBV12-4 to TRBJ2-1; D may be TRBD1 (6 bases). Trimming stripped 10 bases from V and 6 bases from J, with 16 bases between. The CDR3 contains 13 residues. CDR3 sequence reads: CATQLQGGNEQFF. CDR3 DNA: TGTGCCACGCAACTACAAGGGGGCAATGAGCAGTTCTTC.

This sequence joins TRBV14 and TRBJ1-2; D remains unclear. The CDR3 has 13 amino acids. Between the trimmed V and J ends, which lost 0 bases and 2 bases, there was a span of 4 bases. Germline V gene sequence: CDR1 SGHDN, CDR2 FVKESK. The CDR3 loop reads CASSQDGNYGYTF. The CDR3 coding sequence is TGTGCCAGCAGCCAAGACGGAAACTATGGCTACACCTTC.

V gene TRBV2 combines with J gene TRBJ1-5, with D hard to call. The V end lost 8 bases, the J end lost 5 bases, and 10 bases lay between the germline ends. Germline V gene lookup returns CDR1 SNHLY and CDR2 FYNNEI. The CDR3 is 12 amino acids. The CDR3 loop is CASRMTDQPQHF. CDR3 sequence (DNA): TGTGCCAGCCGTATGACGGATCAGCCCCAGCATTTT.

The DNA for the CDR3 is TGTGCCAGCAGCAAAGGGACAGGGGAAGGGTATGGCTACACCTTC. It translates to CASSKGTGEGYGYTF. This sequence joins TRBV5-4 and TRBJ1-2, with 10 bases fitting TRBD1. V lost 4 bases to trimming and J lost 5 bases; unmatched junction nucleotides: 8. CDR3 length equals 15 residues. Germline CDR1 and CDR2: SGHNT and YYREEE (reference sequence).

The J gene is TRBJ1-6, the V gene TRBV5-5, with D unclear. The CDR3 covers 16 residues. Germline values: CDR1 SGHKS, CDR2 YYEKEE (reference sequence). Trimming left V 4 bases short and J 8 bases short, with 19 bases between. CDR3 in DNA: TGTGCCAGCAGCCCAGGACTGAGTTGGGTTGATTCACCCCTCCACTTT. Translation: CASSPGLSWVDSPLHF.

The chain carries TRBV5-6 and TRBJ2-2; 7 bases match TRBD1. The CDR3 is made up of 15 amino acids. Per the germline V gene, CDR1 is SGHDT and CDR2 is YYEEEE. V shed 0 bases and J 2 bases; nucleotides not matched to a gene: 1. In nucleotides, the CDR3 is TGTGCCAGCAGCTTGGACAGGGGAAACACCGGGGAGCTGTTTTTT. Its translation is CASSLDRGNTGELFF.

The rearrangement uses TRBV29-1 and TRBJ2-2, with 8 bases that match TRBD1. J gave up 4 bases and V 8 bases, and 9 bases lay outside the gene matches. Germline-derived CDR1 and CDR2 are SQVTM and ANQGSEA. The CDR3 has 14 amino acids. CDR3: CSIWTGLGTGELFF. The CDR3 DNA sequence: TGCAGCATTTGGACAGGGCTTGGCACCGGGGAGCTGTTTTTT.

CDR3 nucleotide sequence: TGTGCCAGCAGCCGACAGGGGGAAAGGACTGAAGCTTTCTTT. Protein: CASSRQGERTEAFF. The genes are TRBV5-4 and TRBJ1-1, with 9 bases lining up with TRBD1. V gave up 4 bases and J gave up 5 bases; unmatched junction bases: 6. The CDR3 is made up of 14 amino acids. CDR1 is SGHNT and CDR2 is YYREEE in the germline V gene (reference sequence).

The rearrangement uses TRBV28 and TRBJ2-6, with D possibly being TRBD1 or TRBD2 (6 bases each). The CDR3 extends over 21 amino acids. Trimming shortened V by 5 bases and J by 0 bases, and 26 bases separated the two germline ends. Germline lookup yields CDR1 MDHEN and CDR2 SYDVKM. CDR3 amino acids: CASSPLLRTAPGVSGANVLTF. As DNA, the CDR3 is TGTGCCAGCAGTCCCCTCCTCAGGACAGCGCCGGGGGTCTCTGGGGCCAACGTCCTGACTTTC.

The chain combines TRBV15 with TRBJ2-7, with 9 bases matching TRBD1. Trimming at V came to 4 bases and at J to 4 bases, leaving 5 bases not matched to a gene. Germline assignment: CDR1 LNHNV and CDR2 YYDKDF (reference sequence). The CDR3 sequence is 14 residues long. CDR3 region: CATSTGQGPYEQYF. CDR3 bases: TGTGCCACCAGCACGGGACAGGGCCCTTACGAGCAGTACTTC.

The chain employs TRBV11-3 and TRBJ2-1; 12 positions match TRBD1. The germline gives CDR1 SGHNT, CDR2 YENEEA. V gave up 4 bases and J gave up 2 bases; unmatched junction bases: 6. CDR3 length: 17 residues. CDR3: CASSSPGQGATYNEQFF. DNA of the CDR3: TGTGCCAGCAGCTCCCCGGGACAGGGGGCCACCTACAATGAGCAGTTCTTC.

V usage is TRBV29-1 and J usage is TRBJ2-3, with D possibly being TRBD1 (5 bases). The CDR3 sequence is 14 residues long. The germline gives CDR1 SQVTM, CDR2 ANQGSEA. V was shortened by 7 bases and J by 4 bases, with 18 bases between the two germline ends. The CDR3 is CSARRLGVSDTQYF. CDR3 DNA sequence: TGCAGCGCCCGAAGGTTAGGGGTTTCAGATACGCAGTATTTT.